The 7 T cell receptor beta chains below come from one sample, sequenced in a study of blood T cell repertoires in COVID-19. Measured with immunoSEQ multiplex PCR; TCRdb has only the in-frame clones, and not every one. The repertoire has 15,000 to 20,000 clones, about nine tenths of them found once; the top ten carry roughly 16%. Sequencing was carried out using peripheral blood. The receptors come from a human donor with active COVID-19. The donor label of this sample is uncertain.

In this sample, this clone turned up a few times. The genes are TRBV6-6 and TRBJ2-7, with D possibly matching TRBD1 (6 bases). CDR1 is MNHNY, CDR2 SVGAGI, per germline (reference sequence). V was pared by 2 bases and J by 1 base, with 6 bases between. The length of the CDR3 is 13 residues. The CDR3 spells CASSYGTSYEQYF. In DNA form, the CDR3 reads TGTGCCAGCAGTTACGGGACATCCTACGAGCAGTACTTC.

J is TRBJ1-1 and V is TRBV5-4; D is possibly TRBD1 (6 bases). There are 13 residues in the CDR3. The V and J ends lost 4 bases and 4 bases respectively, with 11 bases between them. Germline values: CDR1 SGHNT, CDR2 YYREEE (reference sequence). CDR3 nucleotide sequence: TGTGCCAGCAGCGCGGCAGGGGTCACTGAAGCTTTCTTT. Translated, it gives CASSAAGVTEAFF.

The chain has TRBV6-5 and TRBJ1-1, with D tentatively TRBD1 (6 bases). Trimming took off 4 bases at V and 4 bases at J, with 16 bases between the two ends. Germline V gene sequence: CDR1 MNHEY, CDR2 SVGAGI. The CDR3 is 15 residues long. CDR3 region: CASSSSGALFTEAFF. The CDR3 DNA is TGTGCCAGCAGTTCCTCAGGGGCGCTGTTCACTGAAGCTTTCTTT.

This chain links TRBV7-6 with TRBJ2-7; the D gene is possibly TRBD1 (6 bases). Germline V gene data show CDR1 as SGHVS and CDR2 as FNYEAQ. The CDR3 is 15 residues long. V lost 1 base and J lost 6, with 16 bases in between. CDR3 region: CASSLGTARPPEQYF. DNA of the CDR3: TGTGCCAGCAGCTTAGGGACAGCACGGCCCCCCGAGCAGTACTTC.

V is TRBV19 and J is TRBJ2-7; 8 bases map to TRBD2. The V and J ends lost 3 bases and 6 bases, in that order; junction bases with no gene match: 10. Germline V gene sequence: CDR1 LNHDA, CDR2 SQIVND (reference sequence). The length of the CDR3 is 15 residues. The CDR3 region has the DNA TGTGCCAGTAGTATCTCCGGGACTAGTGATCGCGAGCAGTACTTC. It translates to CASSISGTSDREQYF. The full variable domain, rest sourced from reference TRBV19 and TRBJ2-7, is DGGITQSPKYLFRKEGQNVTLSCEQNLNHDAMYWYRQDPGQGLRLIYYSQIVNDFQKGDIAEGYSVSREKKESFPLTVTSAQKNPTAFYLCASSISGTSDREQYFGPGTRLTVT.

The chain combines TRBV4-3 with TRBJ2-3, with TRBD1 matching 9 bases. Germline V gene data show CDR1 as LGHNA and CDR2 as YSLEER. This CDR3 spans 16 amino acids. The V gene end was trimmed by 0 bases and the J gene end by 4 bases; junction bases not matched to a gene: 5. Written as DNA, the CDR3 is TGCGCCAGCAGCCAAGATTTGGACAGGGGCGCAGATACGCAGTATTTT. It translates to CASSQDLDRGADTQYF.

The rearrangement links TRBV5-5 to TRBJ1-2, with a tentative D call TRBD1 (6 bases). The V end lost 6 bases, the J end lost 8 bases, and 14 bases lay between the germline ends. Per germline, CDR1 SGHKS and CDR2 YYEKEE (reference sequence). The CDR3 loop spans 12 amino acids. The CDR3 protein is CASTQGALGYTF. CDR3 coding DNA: TGTGCCAGCACACAGGGAGCTTTGGGCTACACCTTC.